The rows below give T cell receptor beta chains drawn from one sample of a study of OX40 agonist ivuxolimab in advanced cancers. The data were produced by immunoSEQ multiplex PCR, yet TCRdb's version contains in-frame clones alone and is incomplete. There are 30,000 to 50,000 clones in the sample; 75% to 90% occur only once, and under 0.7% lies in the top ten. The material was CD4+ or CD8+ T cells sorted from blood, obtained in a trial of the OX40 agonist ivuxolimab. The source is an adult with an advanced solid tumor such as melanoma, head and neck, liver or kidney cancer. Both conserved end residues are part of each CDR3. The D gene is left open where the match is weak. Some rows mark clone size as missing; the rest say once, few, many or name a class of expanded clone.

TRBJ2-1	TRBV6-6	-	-	TGTGCCAGCAGTTCCGGTGCTGAGCAGTTCTTC	CASSSGAEQFF
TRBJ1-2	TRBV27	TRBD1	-	TGTGCCAGCAGTTTGAAGGACAGGGTGTATGGCTACACCTTC	CASSLKDRVYGYTF
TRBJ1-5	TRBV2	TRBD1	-	TGTGCCAGCAGTGAAGCCCTCGACAGGGGCAATCAGCCCCAGCATTTT	CASSEALDRGNQPQHF
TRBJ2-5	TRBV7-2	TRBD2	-	TGTGCCAGCAGCTTACCTGGTAGCGGGGAGACCCAGTACTTC	CASSLPGSGETQYF
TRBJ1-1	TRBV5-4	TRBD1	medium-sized	TGTGCCAGCAGTTTTAAGGACAGGGTGGCGGCTTTCTTT	CASSFKDRVAAFF
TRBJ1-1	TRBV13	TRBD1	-	TGTGCCAGCAGCACCCGGCGGACAGGGCGGGATGAAGCTTTCTTT	CASSTRRTGRDEAFF
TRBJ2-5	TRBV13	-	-	TGTGCCAGCAGCTTATCCCAGGAGACCCAGTACTTC	CASSLSQETQYF
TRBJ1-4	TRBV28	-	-	TGTGCCAGCAAAGGGGGGGGTTGGGCAACTAATGAAAAACTGTTTTTT	CASKGGGWATNEKLFF
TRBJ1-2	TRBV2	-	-	TGTGCCAGCAGTGATTTGGACACGGAATATGGCTACACCTTC	CASSDLDTEYGYTF
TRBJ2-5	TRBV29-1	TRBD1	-	TGCAGCGGCAAAAGGACAGGTTCCGAGACCCAGTACTTC	CSGKRTGSETQYF
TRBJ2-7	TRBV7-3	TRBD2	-	TGTGCCAGCAGCTTAACGGGGGGGAACGAGCAGTACTTC	CASSLTGGNEQYF
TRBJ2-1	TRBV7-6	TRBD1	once	TGTGCCAGCAGCTCGGGACAGTACAATGAGCAGTTCTTC	CASSSGQYNEQFF
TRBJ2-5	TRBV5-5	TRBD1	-	TGTGCCAGCAGCACGACAGGGTTGCGGGAGACCCAGTACTTC	CASSTTGLRETQYF
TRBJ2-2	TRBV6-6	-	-	TGTGCCAGCAGGGACCGACAAACAAACACCGGGGAGCTGTTTTTT	CASRDRQTNTGELFF
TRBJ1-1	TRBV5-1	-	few	TGCGCCAGCAGCTTGTTAGGTCAAAACACTGAAGCTTTCTTT	CASSLLGQNTEAFF
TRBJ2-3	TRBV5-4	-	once	TGTGCCAGCAACCCCAACCCCGCGGATACGCAGTATTTT	CASNPNPADTQYF
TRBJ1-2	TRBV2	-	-	TGTGCCAGCAAGGCCCTAAGGGTAGGAGGCTACACCTTC	CASKALRVGGYTF
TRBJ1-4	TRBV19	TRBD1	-	TGTGCCAGTCGAGGACAGGACGCAACTAATGAAAAACTGTTTTTT	CASRGQDATNEKLFF
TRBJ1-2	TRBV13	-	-	TGTGCCAGCAGCTTAGGGACCCACGCAAAAGGAGACTATGGCTACACCTTC	CASSLGTHAKGDYGYTF
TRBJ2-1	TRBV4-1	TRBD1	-	TGCGCCAGCAGCCATGGAAAGGGGGCTTTGTCCTACAATGAGCAGTTCTTC	CASSHGKGALSYNEQFF
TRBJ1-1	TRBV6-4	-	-	TGTGCCAGCAGCCGGGACACTGGCGCTGAAGCTTTCTTT	CASSRDTGAEAFF
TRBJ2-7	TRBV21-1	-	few	TGTGCCAGCATCCTCAGGACCCACTTCTACGAGCAGTACTTC	CASILRTHFYEQYF
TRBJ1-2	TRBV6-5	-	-	TGTGCCAGCAGGGCGACCCCGGGAAGGGACCACACCTTC	CASRATPGRDHTF
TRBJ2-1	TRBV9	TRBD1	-	TGTGCCAGCAGCGCGACAGGGTACAATGAGCAGTTCTTC	CASSATGYNEQFF
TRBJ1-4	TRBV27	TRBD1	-	TGTGCCAGCAGTCCGGGACAGCTAAATGAAAAACTGTTTTTT	CASSPGQLNEKLFF
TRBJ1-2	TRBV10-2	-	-	TGCGCCAGCAGTAGGGGCCGGGGGACACTGTTATCATCCTATGGCTACACCTTC	CASSRGRGTLLSSYGYTF
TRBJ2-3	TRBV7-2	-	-	TGTGCCAGCAGTCCCCCTGGGGGGAGGAGCACAGATACGCAGTATTTT	CASSPPGGRSTDTQYF
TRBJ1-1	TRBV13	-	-	TGTGCCAGCAGCCCGAGGTGGGGGGCAGTGAACACTGAAGCTTTCTTT	CASSPRWGAVNTEAFF
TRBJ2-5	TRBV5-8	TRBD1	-	TGTGCCAGCAGTGACAGGGGGCGCGGTCAAGAGACCCAGTACTTC	CASSDRGRGQETQYF
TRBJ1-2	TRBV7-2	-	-	TGTGCCAGCAGCTTGGACTTCTACGGGGGCTTGAACTATGGCTACACCTTC	CASSLDFYGGLNYGYTF
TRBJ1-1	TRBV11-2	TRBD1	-	TGTGCCAGCAGCCCACGGACAGGGCTGAACACTGAAGCTTTCTTT	CASSPRTGLNTEAFF
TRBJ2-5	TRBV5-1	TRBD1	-	TGCGCCAGCAGCCCCGGGGACAGCCAAGAGACCCAGTACTTC	CASSPGDSQETQYF
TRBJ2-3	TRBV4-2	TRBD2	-	TGTGCCAGCAGCCAAGCCGTACCGGGACTAGGCACAGATACGCAGTATTTT	CASSQAVPGLGTDTQYF
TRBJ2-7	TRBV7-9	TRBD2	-	TGTGCCAGCAGCTCTATGCTAGCGGGGGGATACGAGCAGTACTTC	CASSSMLAGGYEQYF
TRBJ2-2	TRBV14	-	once	TGTGCCAGCAGTGCTTTCAGGGGATGGACCGGGGAGCTGTTTTTT	CASSAFRGWTGELFF
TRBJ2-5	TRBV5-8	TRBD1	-	TGTGCCAGCAGCTCGGCGTTCGGGACAGGGGGTTTTAAGCGAGAGACCCAGTACTTC	CASSSAFGTGGFKRETQYF